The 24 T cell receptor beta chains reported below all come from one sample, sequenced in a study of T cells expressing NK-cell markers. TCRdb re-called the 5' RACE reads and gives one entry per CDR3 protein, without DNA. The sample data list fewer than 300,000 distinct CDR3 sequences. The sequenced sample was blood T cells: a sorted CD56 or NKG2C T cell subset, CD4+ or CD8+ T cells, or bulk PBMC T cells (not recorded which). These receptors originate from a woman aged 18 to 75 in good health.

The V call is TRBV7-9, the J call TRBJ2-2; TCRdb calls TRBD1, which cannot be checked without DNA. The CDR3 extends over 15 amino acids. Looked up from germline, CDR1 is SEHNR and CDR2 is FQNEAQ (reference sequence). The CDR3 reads CASSSPRVYTGELFF.

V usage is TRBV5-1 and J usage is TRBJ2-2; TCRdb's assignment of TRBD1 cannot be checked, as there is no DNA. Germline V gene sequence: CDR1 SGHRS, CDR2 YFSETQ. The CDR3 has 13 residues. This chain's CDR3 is CASSLQGTGELFF.

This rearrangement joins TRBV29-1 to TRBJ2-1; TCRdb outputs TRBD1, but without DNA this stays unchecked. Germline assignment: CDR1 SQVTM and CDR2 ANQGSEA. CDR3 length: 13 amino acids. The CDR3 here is CSGGQWGTNEQFF.

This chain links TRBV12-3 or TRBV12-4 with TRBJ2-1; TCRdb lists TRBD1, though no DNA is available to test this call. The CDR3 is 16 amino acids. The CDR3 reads CASRPLTGGNYNEQFF.

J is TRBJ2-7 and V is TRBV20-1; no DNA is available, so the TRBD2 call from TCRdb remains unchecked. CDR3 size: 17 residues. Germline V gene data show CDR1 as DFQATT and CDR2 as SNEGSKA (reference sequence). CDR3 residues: CSALPGLADRGGYEQYF.

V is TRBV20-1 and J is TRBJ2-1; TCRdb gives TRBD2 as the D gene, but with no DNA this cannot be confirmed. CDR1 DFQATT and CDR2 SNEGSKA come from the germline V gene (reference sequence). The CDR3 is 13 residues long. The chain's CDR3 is CSVELADYNEQFF.

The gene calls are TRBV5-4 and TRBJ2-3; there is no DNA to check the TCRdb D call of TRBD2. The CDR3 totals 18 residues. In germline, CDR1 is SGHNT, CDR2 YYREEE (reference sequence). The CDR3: CASSATSGGASSTDTQYF.

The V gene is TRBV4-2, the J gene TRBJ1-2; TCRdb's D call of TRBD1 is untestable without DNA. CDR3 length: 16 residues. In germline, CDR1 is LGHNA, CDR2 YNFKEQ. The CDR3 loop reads CASSQDYRGGNYGYTF.

The CDR3 is CASSPGLAGGGTGELFF. The V gene is TRBV4-2, the J gene TRBJ2-2; TCRdb gives TRBD2 as the D gene, but with no DNA this cannot be confirmed. The CDR3 covers 17 residues. Germline V gives CDR1 LGHNA, CDR2 YNFKEQ.

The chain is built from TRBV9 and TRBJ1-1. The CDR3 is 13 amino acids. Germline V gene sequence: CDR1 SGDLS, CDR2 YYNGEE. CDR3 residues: CASSVAFNTEAFF.

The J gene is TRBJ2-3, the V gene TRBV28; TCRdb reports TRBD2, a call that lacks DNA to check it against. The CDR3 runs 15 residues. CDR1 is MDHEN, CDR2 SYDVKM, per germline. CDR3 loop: CASSLGGLGTDTQYF.

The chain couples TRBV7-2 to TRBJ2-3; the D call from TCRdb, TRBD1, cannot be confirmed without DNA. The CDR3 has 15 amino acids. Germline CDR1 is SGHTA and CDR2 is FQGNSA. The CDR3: CASSLMGGGTDTQYF.

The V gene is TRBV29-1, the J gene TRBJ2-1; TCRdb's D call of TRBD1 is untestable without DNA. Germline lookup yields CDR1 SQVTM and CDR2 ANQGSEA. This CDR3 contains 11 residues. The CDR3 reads CSAQEPVEQFF.

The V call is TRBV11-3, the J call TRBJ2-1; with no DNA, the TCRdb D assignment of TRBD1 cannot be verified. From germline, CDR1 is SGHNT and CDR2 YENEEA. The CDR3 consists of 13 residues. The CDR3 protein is CASSQLGGGEQFF.

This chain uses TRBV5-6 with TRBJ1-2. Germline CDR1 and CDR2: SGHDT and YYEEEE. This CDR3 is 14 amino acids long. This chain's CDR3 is CASSLSGAAYGYTF.

CDR3 loop: CASSTLGTEAFF. The V gene is TRBV5-1, the J gene TRBJ1-1. Germline V gene data show CDR1 as SGHRS and CDR2 as YFSETQ. This CDR3 is built from 12 residues.

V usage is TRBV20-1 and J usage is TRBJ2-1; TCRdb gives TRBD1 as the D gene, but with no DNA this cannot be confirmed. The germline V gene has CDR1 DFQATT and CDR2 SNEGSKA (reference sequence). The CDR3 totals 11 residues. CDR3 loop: CSASRVDEQFF.

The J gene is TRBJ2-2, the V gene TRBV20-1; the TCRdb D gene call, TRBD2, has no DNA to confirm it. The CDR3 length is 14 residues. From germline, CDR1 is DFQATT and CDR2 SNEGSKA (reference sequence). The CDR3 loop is CSAAYSGGTGELFF.

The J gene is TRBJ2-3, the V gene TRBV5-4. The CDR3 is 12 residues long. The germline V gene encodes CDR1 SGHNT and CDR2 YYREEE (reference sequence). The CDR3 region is CASSSDGYTQYF.

The CDR3: CASSPRLSRDSSYNSPLHF. The chain uses TRBV18 and TRBJ1-6; TCRdb designates TRBD1, a call that cannot be tested without DNA. The CDR3 loop spans 19 amino acids. Germline-derived CDR1 and CDR2 are KGHSH and LQKENI.

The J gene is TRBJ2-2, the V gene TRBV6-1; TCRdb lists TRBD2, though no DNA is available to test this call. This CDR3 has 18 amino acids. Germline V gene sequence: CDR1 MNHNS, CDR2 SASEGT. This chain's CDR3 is CASKRQGRPLSQGGELFF.

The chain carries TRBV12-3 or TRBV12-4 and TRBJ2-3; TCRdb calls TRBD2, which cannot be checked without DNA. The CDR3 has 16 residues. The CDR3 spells CASSTGLAGSTDTQYF.

The CDR3 reads CASSQGNKRTQYF. V usage is TRBV4-3 and J usage is TRBJ2-5. CDR3 length: 13 residues. Germline CDR1 and CDR2: LGHNA and YSLEER.

The CDR3 loop is CASSLTANYGYTF. The chain has TRBV5-1 and TRBJ1-2. Germline lookup yields CDR1 SGHRS and CDR2 YFSETQ. The CDR3 contains 13 residues.